Shown below are 3 T cell receptor beta chains from a single sample sequenced in a study of shared clonotypes between healthy human individuals. TCRdb's copy holds only in-frame clones and misses some; the assay was immunoSEQ multiplex PCR. In the table there are 200,000 to 250,000 clones, approximately 65% of which are singletons. Sequenced: memory CD4+ T cells sorted from blood. Subset here: CD45RA-negative fraction. The receptors originated from a young man in good health.

The chain employs TRBV19 and TRBJ2-3; the match to TRBD2 covers 10 bases. The germline V gene has CDR1 LNHDA and CDR2 SQIVND (reference sequence). This CDR3 comprises 15 residues. After removal of 5 bases from V and 1 base from J, the junction contained 3 bases not matched to a gene. The CDR3 DNA reads as TGTGCCAGTAGTCCCGGGACTAGCGGCACAGATACGCAGTATTTT. Residues: CASSPGTSGTDTQYF.

The CDR3 sequence: CASSLGLAGGEQYF. Written as DNA, the CDR3 is TGTGCCAGCAGTTTGGGACTAGCGGGAGGCGAGCAGTACTTC. This chain connects TRBV27 to TRBJ2-7; TRBD2 aligns across 15 bases. Germline V gives CDR1 MNHEY, CDR2 SMNVEV (reference sequence). The CDR3 extends over 14 amino acids. The ends lost 3 bases at V and 6 bases at J; junction bases unmatched: 0.

V and J are TRBV27 and TRBJ2-1; D is perhaps TRBD1 or TRBD2 (5 bases each). V lost 3 bases, J lost 9 bases, and 12 bases lay in between. The CDR3 loop spans 13 amino acids. The V gene's germline CDR1 is MNHEY and CDR2 SMNVEV (reference sequence). CDR3 nucleotides: TGTGCCAGCAGTTTGAGGGGTTTGGGTGAGCAGTTCTTC. It is translated as CASSLRGLGEQFF.